One T cell receptor beta chain is described in this entry. The antigen is undetermined. This sample stems from a study of shared clonotypes between healthy human individuals. General study findings and limits: Though the depth was large, rarefaction showed that sorted-subset sequencing was incomplete. Roughly 5.3% of naive CD4 clonotypes were common to several donors.

The CDR3 spans 15 residues. Trimming took 1 base from V and 3 from J, leaving 10 bases between them. CDR1 and CDR2 from the germline V gene are SGHDN and FVKESK. Over several immunoSEQ plates, each subset's genomic DNA was distributed in even portions. The table came from immunoSEQ multiplex PCR; TCRdb's copy has only in-frame clones and leaves some out. Of 950,000 to 1,100,000 clones listed, about 76% are singletons. The TCR was taken from a man aged 18 to 29 in good health. The specimen was memory CD4+ T cells sorted from blood. Described subset: CD45RA-negative fraction. The V call is TRBV14, the J call TRBJ1-3; no reliable D call. The CDR3 protein is CASSQGTSGGNTIYF. The CDR3 DNA reads TGTGCCAGCAGCCAAGGGACGTCGGGTGGAAACACCATATATTTT.